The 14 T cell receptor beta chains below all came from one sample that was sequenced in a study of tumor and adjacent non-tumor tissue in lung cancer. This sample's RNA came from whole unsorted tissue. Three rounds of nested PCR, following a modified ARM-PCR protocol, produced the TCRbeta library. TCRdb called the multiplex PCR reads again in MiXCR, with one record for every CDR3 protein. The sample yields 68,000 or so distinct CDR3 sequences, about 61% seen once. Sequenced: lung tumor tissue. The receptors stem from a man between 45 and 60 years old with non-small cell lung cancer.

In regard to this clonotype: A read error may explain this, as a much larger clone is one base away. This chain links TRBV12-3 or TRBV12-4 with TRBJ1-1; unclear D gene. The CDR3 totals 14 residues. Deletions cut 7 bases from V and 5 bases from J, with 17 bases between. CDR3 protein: CASNAGGWSTEAFF. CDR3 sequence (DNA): TGTGCCAGCAACGCCGGAGGTTGGAGTACTGAAGCTTTCTTT.

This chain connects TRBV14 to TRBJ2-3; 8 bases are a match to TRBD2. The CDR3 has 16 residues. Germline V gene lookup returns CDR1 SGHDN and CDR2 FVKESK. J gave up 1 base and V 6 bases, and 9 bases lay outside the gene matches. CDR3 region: CASRQRGMVGTDTQYF. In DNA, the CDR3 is TGTGCCAGCAGACAGCGGGGGATGGTCGGCACAGATACGCAGTATTTT. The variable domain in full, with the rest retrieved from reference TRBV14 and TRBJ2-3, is EAGVTQFPSHSVIEKGQTVTLRCDPISGHDNLYWYRRVMGKEIKFLLHFVKESKQDESGMPNNRFLAERTGGTYSTLKVQPAELEDSGVYFCASRQRGMVGTDTQYFGPGTRLTVL.

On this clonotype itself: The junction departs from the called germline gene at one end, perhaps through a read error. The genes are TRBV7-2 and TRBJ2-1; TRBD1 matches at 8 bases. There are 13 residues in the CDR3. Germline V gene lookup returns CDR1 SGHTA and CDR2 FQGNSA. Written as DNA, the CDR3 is TGTGTCAGCAGCGCCCCGGACAGGGATGAGCAGTTATTC. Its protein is CVSSAPDRDEQLF. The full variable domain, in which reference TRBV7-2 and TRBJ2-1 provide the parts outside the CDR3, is GAGVSQSPSNKVTEKGKDVELRCDPISGHTALYWYRQSLGQGLEFLIYFQGNSAPDKSGLPSDRFSAERTGGSVSTLTIQRTQQEDSAVYLCVSSAPDRDEQLFGPGTRLTVL.

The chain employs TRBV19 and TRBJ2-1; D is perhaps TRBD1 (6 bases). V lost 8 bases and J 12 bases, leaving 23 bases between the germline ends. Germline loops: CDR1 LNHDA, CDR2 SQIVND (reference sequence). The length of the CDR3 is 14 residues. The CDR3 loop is CASSVRGTDSGQFF. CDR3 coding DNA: TGTGCCAGTTCCGTAAGGGGGACCGACAGTGGGCAGTTCTTC.

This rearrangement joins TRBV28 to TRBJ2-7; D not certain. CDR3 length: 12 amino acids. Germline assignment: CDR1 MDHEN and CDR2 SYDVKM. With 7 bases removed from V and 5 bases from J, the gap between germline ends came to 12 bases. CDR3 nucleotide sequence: TGTGCCAGCACCTCGGTGGGCCACGAGCAGTACTTC. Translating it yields CASTSVGHEQYF.

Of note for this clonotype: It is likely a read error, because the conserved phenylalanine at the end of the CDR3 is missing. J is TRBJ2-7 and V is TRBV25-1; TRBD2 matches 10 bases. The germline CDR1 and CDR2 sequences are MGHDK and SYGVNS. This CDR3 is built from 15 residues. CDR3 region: CASSGKLAGTYGQYY. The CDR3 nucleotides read TGTGCCAGCAGTGGAAAACTAGCGGGAACCTACGGGCAGTACTAC.

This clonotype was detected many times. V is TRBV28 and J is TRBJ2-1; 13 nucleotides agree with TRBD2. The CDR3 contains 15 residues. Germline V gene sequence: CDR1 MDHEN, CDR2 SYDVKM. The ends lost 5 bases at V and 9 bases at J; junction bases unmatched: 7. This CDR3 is CASSPYGTSGIEQFF. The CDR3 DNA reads TGTGCCAGCAGTCCCTACGGGACTAGCGGGATTGAGCAGTTCTTC.

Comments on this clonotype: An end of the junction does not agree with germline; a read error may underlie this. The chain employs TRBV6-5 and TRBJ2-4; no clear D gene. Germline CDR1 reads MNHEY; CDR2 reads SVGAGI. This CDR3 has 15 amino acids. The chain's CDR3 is CASSYSSGANNIQCF. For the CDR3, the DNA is TGTGCCAGCAGTTACTCGTCAGGAGCCAATAACATTCAGTGCTTC.

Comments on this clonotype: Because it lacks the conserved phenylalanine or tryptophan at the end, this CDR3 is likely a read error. The CDR3 reads CASSSGQRNTGELFI. The CDR3 bases are TGCGCCAGCAGCTCGGGACAGCGGAACACCGGGGAGCTGTTTATT. The chain combines TRBV5-1 with TRBJ2-2; TRBD1 aligns across 7 bases. The CDR3 is 15 residues long. CDR1 and CDR2 (germline): SGHRS, YFSETQ. V was pared by 3 bases and J by 1 base, with 3 bases of the junction left unmatched.

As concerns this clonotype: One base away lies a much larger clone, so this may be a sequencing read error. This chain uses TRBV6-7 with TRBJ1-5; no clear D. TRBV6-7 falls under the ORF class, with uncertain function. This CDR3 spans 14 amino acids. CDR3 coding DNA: TGTGCCAGCAGCCCCCAAAATAGCAATCAGGCCCAGCATTTT. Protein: CASSPQNSNQAQHF.

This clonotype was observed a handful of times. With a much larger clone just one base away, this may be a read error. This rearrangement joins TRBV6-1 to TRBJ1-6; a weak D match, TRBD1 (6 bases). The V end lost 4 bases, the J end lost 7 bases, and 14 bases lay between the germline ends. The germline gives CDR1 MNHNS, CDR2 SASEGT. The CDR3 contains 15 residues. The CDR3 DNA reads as TGTGCCAGCAGTGGATCAACAGGGAGCAATTCACCCCTCCACTTT. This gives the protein CASSGSTGSNSPLHF.

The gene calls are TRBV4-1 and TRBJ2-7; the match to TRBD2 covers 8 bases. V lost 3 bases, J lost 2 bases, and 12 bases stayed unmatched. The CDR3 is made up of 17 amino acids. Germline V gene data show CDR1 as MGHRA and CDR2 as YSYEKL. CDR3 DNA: TGCGCCAGCAGCCACCTAGCCGGGAGGGACAAGACCTACGAGCAGTACTTC. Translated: CASSHLAGRDKTYEQYF.

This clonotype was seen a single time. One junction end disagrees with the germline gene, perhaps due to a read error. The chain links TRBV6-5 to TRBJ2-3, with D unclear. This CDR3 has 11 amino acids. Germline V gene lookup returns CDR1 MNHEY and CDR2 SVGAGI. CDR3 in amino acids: CASIYADRQYF. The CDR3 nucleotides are TGTGCCAGCATTTACGCAGATAGGCAGTATTTT.

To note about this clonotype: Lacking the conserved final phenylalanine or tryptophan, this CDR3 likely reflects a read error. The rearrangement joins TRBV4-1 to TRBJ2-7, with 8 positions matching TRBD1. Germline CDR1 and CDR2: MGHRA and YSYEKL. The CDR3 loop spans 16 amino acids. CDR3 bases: TGCGCCATCAGCCAACCCCCCTTAGGGACAGGCTACGAGCAGTACTTA. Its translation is CAISQPPLGTGYEQYL.